This TCR beta chain was obtained from a study of cytomegalovirus exposure and HLA in healthy donors. Study as a whole: Around 180 million T cells yielded roughly 120 million unique TCR beta sequences in earlier analysis. General observations from the study: In vitro testing confirmed a few CMV-associated chains as specific for CMV antigens. Later genetic work tied a missense DCLRE1C variant to beta-chain V and J trimming.

The PCR contained 60 Vbeta and 13 Jbeta primers. Clones were read by immunoSEQ multiplex PCR, and TCRdb kept only the in-frame ones, dropping some. The table has some 220,000 clones, more than 85% seen once. On this clone itself: Its antigen is still unknown.

CDR3 length equals 14 residues. Per germline, CDR1 SGHTA and CDR2 FQGNSA. V dropped 3 bases and J dropped 7 bases, with 13 bases sitting between them. Sequencing input: PBMCs. This clonotype originated in a woman younger than 35 in good health and CMV-seronegative. The genes are TRBV7-2 and TRBJ2-1; D may be TRBD2 (7 bases). CDR3 amino acids: CASSFPRGGNEQFF. The CDR3 nucleotides read TGTGCCAGCAGCTTCCCGAGGGGGGGGAATGAGCAGTTCTTC.